In this sample, the clone carrying this TCR beta chain turned up many times. The record originates from a study of CD8 T cells in ankylosing spondylitis. V was trimmed by 6 bases and J by 4 bases, leaving 18 bases between them. CDR3 length equals 15 residues. The germline CDR1 and CDR2 sequences are SGHAT and FQNNGV. TCRdb independently ran MiXCR on the 5' RACE reads; one entry per CDR3 protein. The table includes some 29,000 distinct CDR3 sequences, more than 5.5% detected once. The sequenced material came from blood, either unsorted or a sorted T cell fraction (not recorded which). The TCR originated in a male donor with ankylosing spondylitis or in good health (not recorded which). This sequence joins TRBV11-2 and TRBJ1-1; TRBD1 might be the D (6 bases). The CDR3 region is CASRSELGRGTEAFF. The CDR3 DNA follows: TGTGCCAGCAGATCAGAGCTGGGCAGGGGCACTGAAGCTTTCTTT.